Listed here are 22 T cell receptor beta chains from one sample, sequenced in a study of post-analysis software for immune sequencing data. Libraries were made from TCR beta cDNA, and they carried unique molecular identifiers. TCRdb re-derived calls from the PCR reads in MiXCR, one entry per CDR3 protein. The sample shows under 200,000 distinct CDR3 sequences, about 36% of them seen only once. The sample in question was blood, obtained after autologous hematopoietic stem cell transplantation. The receptors come from a girl aged 5 to 17 with multiple sclerosis.

This chain's CDR3 is CASSLEGQVNTEAFF. CDR3 DNA sequence: TGTGCCAGCAGTTTAGAGGGACAGGTGAACACTGAAGCTTTCTTT. The chain combines TRBV6-1 with TRBJ1-1; TRBD1 matches at 8 bases. The CDR3 runs 15 residues. Germline V gene data show CDR1 as MNHNS and CDR2 as SASEGT. The V segment lost 5 bases and the J segment 0 bases; nucleotides outside the gene matches: 5.

J is TRBJ2-1 and V is TRBV5-5; TRBD2 matches 7 bases. Germline-derived CDR1 and CDR2 are SGHKS and YYEKEE (reference sequence). V was clipped by 0 bases and J by 14 bases; unmatched bases: 5. The CDR3 is 12 residues long. The CDR3 loop reads CASSLVAGEEFF. The CDR3 bases are TGTGCCAGCAGCTTGGTGGCGGGAGAGGAGTTCTTC.

In the case of this clonotype: A junction end diverges from the germline sequence, so it may reflect a read error. The chain carries TRBV4-3 and TRBJ2-7; D could derive from TRBD1 or TRBD2 (5 bases each). Germline V lookup: CDR1 LGHNA, CDR2 YSLEER. The CDR3 is 15 residues long. Here the CDR3 DNA reads TGCGCCAGCAGCCAAGGTCCGGGACGACCCTACGGGCAGTACTTC. Its translation: CASSQGPGRPYGQYF.

The V gene is TRBV29-1, the J gene TRBJ2-4; the D is unclear. V lost 6 bases to trimming and J lost 0 bases, with 9 bases between them. Looked up from germline, CDR1 is SQVTM and CDR2 is ANQGSEA. There are 13 residues in the CDR3. As DNA, the CDR3 is TGCAGCGTCCGCTTGATAGCCAAAAACATTCAGTACTTC. Translated: CSVRLIAKNIQYF.

The rearrangement uses TRBV4-2 and TRBJ2-7; no definite D call. The CDR3 runs 14 residues. The germline gives CDR1 LGHNA, CDR2 YNFKEQ. V was pared by 0 bases and J by 3 bases, with 9 bases between. CDR3 sequence reads: CASSQDLRNYEQYF. The CDR3 DNA is TGTGCCAGCAGCCAAGATCTCAGGAACTACGAGCAGTACTTC.

This clonotype came up a few times. The chain has TRBV15 and TRBJ1-1; 7 bases agree with TRBD1. From germline, CDR1 is LNHNV and CDR2 YYDKDF (reference sequence). The CDR3 covers 16 residues. The trim removed 8 bases at V and 8 bases at J, leaving 20 bases unmatched. This chain's CDR3 is CATHTDIGRGQTEAFF. The CDR3 coding sequence is TGTGCCACCCATACCGACATCGGGCGGGGACAGACAGAAGCTTTCTTT.

This clonotype has just a few counts. The chain carries TRBV7-9 and TRBJ1-1; maybe TRBD1 (6 bases). Trimming removed 4 bases from V and 4 bases from J, with 16 bases in between. Germline assignment: CDR1 SEHNR and CDR2 FQNEAQ (reference sequence). The CDR3 is made up of 15 amino acids. The CDR3 DNA reads as TGTGCCAGCAGCTGGAGACAAGGGGGGCGCACTGAAGCTTTCTTT. This codes for CASSWRQGGRTEAFF.

Many counts were recorded for this clonotype. V is TRBV10-3 and J is TRBJ2-1, with D possibly called TRBD1 or TRBD2 (6 bases each). The length of the CDR3 is 16 residues. Germline CDR1 ENHRY, CDR2 SYGVKD. V was pared by 4 bases and J by 9 bases, with 22 bases between. CDR3 bases: TGTGCCATCAGTGCCCTCACTGTGGGGGGCCTGGGTGAGCAGTTCTTC. Protein: CAISALTVGGLGEQFF.

This rearrangement joins TRBV7-2 to TRBJ2-7; D may be TRBD1 (5 bases). V was shortened by 1 base and J by 2 bases, with 21 bases between the two germline ends. The CDR3 totals 18 residues. The germline CDR1 and CDR2 sequences are SGHTA and FQGNSA. CDR3 DNA: TGTGCCAGCAGCTTAGGAGTAGTGGGCAGGGCTCTGCCCTACGAGCAGTACTTC. Protein sequence: CASSLGVVGRALPYEQYF.

With regard to this clonotype: The conserved final phenylalanine or tryptophan is absent from the CDR3, which likely points to a read error. The chain has TRBV5-1 and TRBJ2-5, with 12 bases fitting TRBD2. With V trimmed by 4 bases and J by 1 base, 5 bases remained unmatched. CDR3 length: 16 amino acids. CDR1 and CDR2 from the germline V gene are SGHRS and YFSETQ. The CDR3 nucleotides read TGCGCCAGCAGCCTCGGACTAGCGGGACTCCAAGAGACCCAGTACTGC. Translated: CASSLGLAGLQETQYC.

The chain combines TRBV12-3 or TRBV12-4 with TRBJ2-7; tentative D call: TRBD2 (6 bases). Trimming shortened V by 2 bases and J by 6 bases, and 14 bases separated the two germline ends. The CDR3 has 14 amino acids. The CDR3 DNA is TGTGCCAGCAGTTTATTCGGCCCGGAGGGCGAGCAGTACTTC. Its translation is CASSLFGPEGEQYF.

This clonotype was counted a few times. This chain connects TRBV21-1 to TRBJ2-5; TRBD2 reflects the table's D call only, with no check against the DNA. TRBV21-1 is an annotated pseudogene. The CDR3 is 16 amino acids. CDR3 nucleotides: TGTGCCAGCAGCAAAGGGCCGCGGGAGGGGGACGAGACCCAGTACTTC. Amino acids: CASSKGPREGDETQYF.

This clonotype occurred a few times. The chain has TRBV7-3 and TRBJ1-6; a possible D gene is TRBD1 (5 bases). V was trimmed by 3 bases and J by 8 bases, leaving 11 bases between them. Germline CDR1 SGHTA, CDR2 FQGTGA. The CDR3 is 14 amino acids. The CDR3 sequence: CASSLGRVDSPLHF. The CDR3 nucleotides read TGTGCCAGCAGCTTGGGCAGGGTTGATTCACCCCTCCACTTT.

Turning to this clonotype: One end of the junction fails to match germline, which may point to a read error. The chain joins TRBV3-1 to TRBJ2-5, with TRBD2 matching over 7 bases. The CDR3 has 13 amino acids. The germline V gene has CDR1 LGHDT and CDR2 YNNKEL (reference sequence). CDR3 sequence (DNA): TGTGCCAGCAGCCCGACTAGCCAAGAGGCCCAGTACTTC. Its translation: CASSPTSQEAQYF.

This chain uses TRBV20-1 with TRBJ1-2, with a possible D match to TRBD1 (5 bases). V lost 1 base and J 11 bases, leaving 8 bases between the germline ends. The CDR3 runs to 10 residues. The germline CDR1 and CDR2 sequences are DFQATT and SNEGSKA (reference sequence). CDR3 DNA: TGCAGTGCTAGAGGGCAGGGTTACACCTTC. It codes for CSARGQGYTF.

V usage is TRBV6-5 and J usage is TRBJ2-1, with 8 bases fitting TRBD2. The J segment lost 6 bases and the V segment lost 2 bases, leaving 9 bases of the junction unmatched. CDR3 length: 16 amino acids. CDR1 is MNHEY and CDR2 is SVGAGI in the germline V gene. The CDR3 is CASSYGGLGRSNEQFF. DNA for the CDR3: TGTGCCAGCAGTTACGGGGGACTAGGGCGGAGCAATGAGCAGTTCTTC.

The chain is built from TRBV29-1 and TRBJ2-3; maybe TRBD2 (5 bases). The germline V gene encodes CDR1 SQVTM and CDR2 ANQGSEA. The V and J ends lost 5 bases and 3 bases respectively, with 9 bases between them. The CDR3 length is 12 residues. CDR3 nucleotides: TGCAGCGTTTGGACTCAGACAGATACGCAGTATTTT. Residues: CSVWTQTDTQYF.

This clonotype was recorded many times. The chain employs TRBV5-1 and TRBJ2-7, with 7 bases that match TRBD1. V lost 4 bases and J lost 2; bases outside the gene matches: 3. The CDR3 spans 13 residues. Germline V gene data show CDR1 as SGHRS and CDR2 as YFSETQ. The CDR3 region is CASSPGQTYEQYF. In nucleotides, the CDR3 is TGCGCCAGCAGCCCGGGACAGACCTACGAGCAGTACTTC. The entire variable domain, with the rest obtained from reference TRBV5-1 and TRBJ2-7, is as follows: KAGVTQTPRYLIKTRGQQVTLSCSPISGHRSVSWYQQTPGQGLQFLFEYFSETQRNKGNFPGRFSGRQFSNSRSEMNVSTLELGDSALYLCASSPGQTYEQYFGPGTRLTVT.

On this clonotype itself: It may be a read error: a sequence one base away is much more abundant. The rearrangement uses TRBV7-9 and TRBJ2-1, with 10 bases lining up with TRBD2. Germline V gene data show CDR1 as SEHNR and CDR2 as FQNEAQ (reference sequence). V gave up 5 bases and J gave up 9 bases; unmatched junction bases: 10. This CDR3 region has 15 residues. CDR3 in DNA: TGTGCCAGCAGCCGGCCTACTAGCGGGACTAGTGAGCAGTTCTTC. Amino acid sequence: CASSRPTSGTSEQFF.

This clonotype was detected only a few times. J is TRBJ2-4 and V is TRBV25-1, with TRBD2 identical over 12 bases. The DNA end is more similar to TRBJ2-5, so the J call may be wrong. Germline CDR1 reads MGHDK; CDR2 reads SYGVNS. The CDR3 loop spans 17 amino acids. The CDR3 here is CASSEWTMTSGSETQYF. The DNA of the CDR3 is TGTGCCAGCAGTGAATGGACAATGACTAGCGGGAGCGAGACCCAGTACTTC.

This sequence joins TRBV20-1 and TRBJ2-7; D not resolved. The CDR3 totals 14 residues. Trimming removed 6 bases from V and 2 bases from J, with 17 bases in between. CDR1 DFQATT and CDR2 SNEGSKA come from the germline V gene (reference sequence). CDR3 residues: CSAPSLRSPYEQYF. As DNA, the CDR3 is TGCAGTGCCCCCTCCCTCCGGTCCCCCTACGAGCAGTACTTC.

This clonotype appeared a few times. The chain employs TRBV7-8 and TRBJ2-7; no firm D call. The DNA end lines up better with TRBJ2-5; the J call may be wrong. This CDR3 spans 12 amino acids. Germline CDR1 SGHVS, CDR2 FQNEAQ. CDR3 amino acids: CASSLDSETQYF. CDR3 nucleotide sequence: TGTGCCAGCAGCTTAGATTCAGAGACCCAGTACTTC.